Below, 16 T cell receptor beta chains from the same sample are listed, as sequenced in a study of T cells in tuberculosis. The protocol was immunoSEQ multiplex PCR, while the TCRdb copy is restricted to in-frame clones and leaves out a portion. The repertoire includes tens of thousands of clones, around 90% of them detected once, and 2.4% sits in the top ten. The sample's time point: new active TB diagnosis, blood taken before or within 7 days of starting treatment. The source was PBMCs, collected at tuberculosis diagnosis. The receptors were sampled from an adult with tuberculosis.

The rearrangement uses TRBV10-3 and TRBJ2-7; TRBD2 aligns across 9 bases. The CDR3 spans 15 residues. With 2 bases clipped from V and 5 bases from J, the junction kept 7 bases outside the gene matches. CDR1 and CDR2 from the germline V gene are ENHRY and SYGVKD. CDR3 bases: TGTGCCATCAGTGAGCCGGCGGGGGGGCTGGACGAGCAGTACTTC. This sequence encodes CAISEPAGGLDEQYF.

J is TRBJ1-5 and V is TRBV5-6, with 9 positions matching TRBD1. V shed 4 bases and J 7 bases; nucleotides not matched to a gene: 6. CDR3 length: 14 residues. The germline CDR1 and CDR2 sequences are SGHDT and YYEEEE. CDR3 protein: CASSQGQGGQPQHF. The CDR3 DNA follows: TGTGCCAGCAGCCAGGGACAGGGAGGACAGCCCCAGCATTTT.

J is TRBJ2-7 and V is TRBV6-5; TRBD2 matches 8 bases. This CDR3 spans 14 amino acids. Looked up from germline, CDR1 is MNHEY and CDR2 is SVGAGI. Trimming at V came to 6 bases and at J to 7 bases, leaving 11 bases not matched to a gene. The CDR3 DNA reads TGTGCCAGCAGCAAAAGCGGGGGCGGGAGGGAGCAGTACGTC. It codes for CASSKSGGGREQYV.

The V and J genes are TRBV5-1 and TRBJ2-5; TRBD1 matches at 7 bases. Germline V CDR1 and CDR2: SGHRS, YFSETQ. The length of the CDR3 is 15 residues. V trimming: 3 bases; J trimming: 5 bases; junction bases outside the gene matches: 10. The CDR3 loop is CASSSTGSSRETQYF. CDR3 DNA sequence: TGCGCCAGCAGCTCGACAGGGTCGTCGAGGGAGACCCAGTACTTC.

The chain recombines TRBV2 with TRBJ1-5; 9 nucleotides align to TRBD1. The CDR3 runs to 14 residues. After removal of 4 bases from V and 4 bases from J, the junction contained 2 bases not matched to a gene. Germline assignment: CDR1 SNHLY and CDR2 FYNNEI. The CDR3 reads CASSGTGVNQPQHF. The CDR3 DNA follows: TGTGCCAGCAGTGGGACAGGGGTTAATCAGCCCCAGCATTTT. Full variable domain (missing parts from reference TRBV2 and TRBJ1-5): EPEVTQTPSHQVTQMGQEVILRCVPISNHLYFYWYRQILGQKVEFLVSFYNNEISEKSEIFDDQFSVERPDGSNFTLKIRSTKLEDSAMYFCASSGTGVNQPQHFGDGTRLSIL.

The chain couples TRBV27 to TRBJ2-3, with 10 bases identical to TRBD2. This CDR3 has 14 residues. Trimming at V came to 7 bases and at J to 4 bases, leaving 5 bases not matched to a gene. CDR1 is MNHEY and CDR2 is SMNVEV in the germline V gene (reference sequence). CDR3 region: CASKWGTSADTQYF. For the CDR3, the DNA is TGTGCCAGCAAATGGGGGACTAGCGCAGATACGCAGTATTTT.

The chain joins TRBV19 to TRBJ2-1, with 10 bases aligning to TRBD2. The J segment lost 4 bases and the V segment lost 6 bases, leaving 12 bases of the junction unmatched. Germline V gives CDR1 LNHDA, CDR2 SQIVND (reference sequence). The CDR3 loop spans 17 amino acids. The CDR3 loop reads CASRPRGGAGGYNEQFF. The CDR3 nucleotides read TGTGCCAGTAGGCCCAGGGGTGGAGCGGGGGGGTACAATGAGCAGTTCTTC.

The V gene is TRBV27, the J gene TRBJ1-5; 11 nucleotides line up with TRBD1. With V trimmed by 1 base and J by 4 bases, 9 bases remained unmatched. The CDR3 extends over 18 amino acids. Looked up from germline, CDR1 is MNHEY and CDR2 is SMNVEV (reference sequence). The CDR3, as DNA: TGTGCCAGCAGTTTATATCCCCCCGGACAGGGGGCGAATCAGCCCCAGCATTTT. Encoded protein: CASSLYPPGQGANQPQHF.

Only a few counts were recorded for this clone. The V gene is TRBV6-1, the J gene TRBJ2-6; 8 nucleotides line up with TRBD2. The J segment lost 0 bases and the V segment lost 7 bases, leaving 2 bases of the junction unmatched. Per the germline V gene, CDR1 is MNHNS and CDR2 is SASEGT. The CDR3 is 15 amino acids. In DNA, the CDR3 is TGTGCCAGCACGGGGGGGGACTCTGGGGCCAACGTCCTGACTTTC. Its protein product is CASTGGDSGANVLTF.

The genes are TRBV6-5 and TRBJ1-1; 9 positions match TRBD1. Germline V gene sequence: CDR1 MNHEY, CDR2 SVGAGI. The CDR3 contains 14 residues. The V segment lost 7 bases and the J segment 4 bases; nucleotides outside the gene matches: 7. CDR3 nucleotide sequence: TGTGCCAGCATGGTCGACAGGGGGGGCACTGAAGCTTTCTTT. Residues: CASMVDRGGTEAFF.

The chain couples TRBV6-5 to TRBJ1-3; 10 nucleotides match TRBD1. The CDR3 spans 14 residues. The V gene's germline CDR1 is MNHEY and CDR2 SVGAGI. After removal of 4 bases from V and 9 bases from J, the junction contained 6 bases not matched to a gene. This chain's CDR3 is CASSSDRGRVTIYF. The DNA for the CDR3 is TGTGCCAGCAGTTCTGACAGGGGGCGAGTCACCATATATTTT.

This chain joins TRBV30 and TRBJ2-2, with D perhaps matching TRBD2 (7 bases). The length of the CDR3 is 14 residues. CDR1 and CDR2 (germline): GTSNPN, SVGIG (reference sequence). V was trimmed by 5 bases and J by 7 bases, leaving 17 bases between them. DNA for the CDR3: TGTGCCTGGTTGGGGGGGCGGTTGATCGGGGAGCTGTTTTTT. It encodes CAWLGGRLIGELFF.

The V gene is TRBV2, the J gene TRBJ1-5; the D is unclear. V lost 3 bases to trimming and J lost 3 bases, with 15 bases between them. The CDR3 has 16 residues. CDR1 is SNHLY and CDR2 is FYNNEI in the germline V gene. CDR3 amino acids: CASSDPTDTDNQPQHF. CDR3 DNA: TGTGCCAGCAGTGACCCCACTGACACCGACAATCAGCCCCAGCATTTT.

This clone was recorded once. This chain connects TRBV9 to TRBJ1-4; 8 bases agree with TRBD1. Per germline, CDR1 SGDLS and CDR2 YYNGEE. After removal of 4 bases from V and 7 bases from J, the junction contained 9 bases not matched to a gene. The CDR3 contains 15 residues. The CDR3 bases are TGTGCCAGCAGCTACTCCGGGACAGGAGGTGAAAAACTGTTTTTT. Translation gives CASSYSGTGGEKLFF.

This clone ranks as large. V gene TRBV25-1 combines with J gene TRBJ1-2; D unclear. Trimming removed 5 bases from V and 0 bases from J, with 7 bases in between. CDR1 and CDR2 (germline): MGHDK, SYGVNS. This CDR3 is 13 amino acids long. In DNA form, the CDR3 reads TGTGCCAGCAGTCGTGGCACTAACTATGGCTACACCTTC. Translating it yields CASSRGTNYGYTF.

This chain links TRBV28 with TRBJ2-1, with 9 bases aligning to TRBD1. The CDR3 loop spans 15 amino acids. CDR1 and CDR2 from the germline V gene are MDHEN and SYDVKM. V lost 4 bases to trimming and J lost 1 base; unmatched junction nucleotides: 2. In DNA form, the CDR3 reads TGTGCCAGCAGTTCAGGACAGGGGTCCTACAATGAGCAGTTCTTC. Its protein product is CASSSGQGSYNEQFF.